Sequencing of this T cell receptor (beta chain) was carried out in a study of T cells after posttransplantation cyclophosphamide. The method was immunoSEQ multiplex PCR; TCRdb's version includes in-frame clones alone and lacks a portion of them. The sample lists thousands of clones, 70% to 85% occurring once. The junction had 21 bases not matched to a gene; V was cut back by 4 bases and J by 1 base. Per germline, CDR1 SGHRS and CDR2 YFSETQ. CDR3 size: 22 residues. Cyclophosphamide on days +3 and +4 followed busulfan-fludarabine conditioning and a marrow graft. The clonotype was recovered from a male patient between 55 and 70 years old who received an allogeneic stem cell transplant from an unrelated donor, was CMV-positive, and had no GVHD. Some T cells may have originated in the graft donor. The material was PBMCs, obtained after allogeneic stem cell transplant with posttransplant cyclophosphamide. This sequence joins TRBV5-1 and TRBJ2-6; 9 positions agree with TRBD1. The DNA for the CDR3 is TGCGCCAGCAGCCCTGTGGGCAACGTTGTCCCGGGACAGGGTTCTGGGGCCAACGTCCTGACTTTC. It specifies CASSPVGNVVPGQGSGANVLTF. Drawing the rest from reference TRBV5-1 and TRBJ2-6, the complete variable domain is KAGVTQTPRYLIKTRGQQVTLSCSPISGHRSVSWYQQTPGQGLQFLFEYFSETQRNKGNFPGRFSGRQFSNSRSEMNVSTLELGDSALYLCASSPVGNVVPGQGSGANVLTFGAGSRLTVL.